Shown below are 32 T cell receptor beta chains from a single sample sequenced in a study of blood T cell repertoires in COVID-19. The repertoire was sequenced with immunoSEQ multiplex PCR; TCRdb's copy has only in-frame clones and lacks some. This sample has 50,000 or so clones, with nearly 85% found just once. The sample consisted of peripheral blood. Every receptor here comes from a man aged 40-50 years with acute or convalescent COVID-19.

This chain uses TRBV4-2 with TRBJ1-2, with TRBD1 as a possible D gene (6 bases). Germline V CDR1 and CDR2: LGHNA, YNFKEQ. V lost 0 bases to trimming and J lost 4 bases, with 12 bases between them. The CDR3 covers 15 residues. For the CDR3, the DNA is TGTGCCAGCAGCCAAGATGATACAGGGCCCTATGGCTACACCTTC. Its protein is CASSQDDTGPYGYTF.

This chain links TRBV7-9 with TRBJ2-3; 9 nucleotides line up with TRBD1. This CDR3 comprises 16 residues. Germline V CDR1 and CDR2: SEHNR, FQNEAQ (reference sequence). Losses at the gene ends were 5 bases for V and 3 bases for J; bases not matched to a gene: 9. The CDR3 reads CASSILQGAGTDTQYF. CDR3 DNA: TGTGCCAGCAGCATCCTACAGGGGGCAGGGACAGATACGCAGTATTTT.

To note about this clone: At one end, the junction sequence differs from germline, possibly due to a read error. V usage is TRBV5-1 and J usage is TRBJ1-1, with D perhaps matching TRBD1 (6 bases). Germline CDR1 reads SGHRS; CDR2 reads YFSETQ. The CDR3 sequence is 15 residues long. The DNA of the CDR3 is TGCGCCAGCAGCCCGTCGTCCGGGGCCGAGGCAGGGGCGTTATTT. Its translation is CASSPSSGAEAGALF.

The chain combines TRBV14 with TRBJ2-5; 7 positions agree with TRBD1. From germline, CDR1 is SGHDN and CDR2 FVKESK. V lost 5 bases, J lost 3 bases, and 12 bases stayed unmatched. CDR3 size: 16 residues. The CDR3: CASSSPGTEYKETQYF. The CDR3, as DNA: TGTGCCAGCAGCAGTCCCGGGACAGAATACAAAGAGACCCAGTACTTC.

This chain links TRBV5-6 with TRBJ1-5; D is possibly TRBD1 (5 bases). V was trimmed by 4 bases and J by 4 bases, leaving 21 bases between them. The CDR3 loop spans 17 amino acids. The germline V gene has CDR1 SGHDT and CDR2 YYEEEE. The CDR3 DNA sequence: TGTGCCAGCAGCATCTTTAGGACACGAGACGGAAATCAGCCCCAGCATTTT. This translates into CASSIFRTRDGNQPQHF.

This chain joins TRBV7-9 and TRBJ1-1; 7 nucleotides match TRBD1. Germline values: CDR1 SEHNR, CDR2 FQNEAQ (reference sequence). With 5 bases clipped from V and 4 bases from J, the junction kept 10 bases outside the gene matches. The CDR3 is 15 amino acids. CDR3 nucleotides: TGTGCCAGCAGCCCGGGACAGAGAGATGGCACTGAAGCTTTCTTT. This codes for CASSPGQRDGTEAFF.

This sequence joins TRBV29-1 and TRBJ1-2; 7 bases are shared with TRBD1. CDR1 SQVTM and CDR2 ANQGSEA come from the germline V gene. The CDR3 spans 13 residues. J lost 6 bases, V lost 6 bases, and 10 bases had no gene match. CDR3 nucleotide sequence: TGCAGCGTCACCGCCGGAGGGGGCGATGGCTACACCTTC. As protein: CSVTAGGGDGYTF.

This chain uses TRBV20-1 with TRBJ2-7, with 11 bases fitting TRBD2. Germline CDR1 is DFQATT and CDR2 is SNEGSKA (reference sequence). The V gene end was trimmed by 3 bases and the J gene end by 7 bases; junction bases not matched to a gene: 11. The CDR3 length is 15 residues. The CDR3 sequence: CSASSLTSGKGEQYF. CDR3 coding DNA: TGCAGTGCTAGTTCCCTGACTAGCGGGAAGGGTGAGCAGTACTTC.

V usage is TRBV3-1 (or the pseudogene TRBV3-2) and J usage is TRBJ1-2, with a possible D match to TRBD1 (6 bases). This CDR3 has 16 amino acids. V was shortened by 3 bases and J by 0 bases, with 14 bases between the two germline ends. The germline CDR1 and CDR2 sequences are LGHDT and YNNKEL (reference sequence). CDR3 in DNA: TGTGCCAGCAGCCAGGTGGACAGATTCTCTAACTATGGCTACACCTTC. As protein: CASSQVDRFSNYGYTF.

The chain combines TRBV19 with TRBJ2-6, with a possible D match to TRBD1 (5 bases). Trimming shortened V by 4 bases and J by 3 bases, and 10 bases separated the two germline ends. CDR3 length equals 15 residues. CDR1 and CDR2 from the germline V gene are LNHDA and SQIVND (reference sequence). DNA of the CDR3: TGTGCCAGTAGTACAGGGTTAAGTGGGGCCAACGTCCTGACTTTC. Its protein product is CASSTGLSGANVLTF.

This clone was picked up one time. The rearrangement uses TRBV2 and TRBJ1-2; no firm D call. The CDR3 has 13 residues. Germline values: CDR1 SNHLY, CDR2 FYNNEI. Trimming took off 4 bases at V and 5 bases at J, with 11 bases between the two ends. Here the CDR3 reads CASSGEEGYGYTF. The CDR3 coding sequence is TGTGCCAGCAGTGGAGAGGAGGGTTATGGCTACACCTTC.

This clone was detected a few times. The J gene is TRBJ1-2, the V gene TRBV19; possible D gene TRBD1, 5 bases. V was shortened by 9 bases and J by 6 bases, with 14 bases between the two germline ends. The CDR3 contains 12 residues. Germline CDR1 LNHDA, CDR2 SQIVND (reference sequence). The CDR3 sequence is CASGRTRDGYTF. DNA of the CDR3: TGTGCCAGCGGACGGACCAGGGATGGCTACACCTTC.

The chain recombines TRBV25-1 with TRBJ1-2, with 7 bases fitting TRBD1. Germline CDR1 and CDR2: MGHDK and SYGVNS. The CDR3 has 15 amino acids. With V trimmed by 3 bases and J by 1 base, 5 bases remained unmatched. The CDR3 DNA sequence: TGTGCCAGCAGTGATCCGGGACAGCATAACTATGGCTACACCTTC. Its protein product is CASSDPGQHNYGYTF.

This chain uses TRBV6-5 with TRBJ2-3; D may be TRBD1 (5 bases). The germline V gene encodes CDR1 MNHEY and CDR2 SVGAGI. The CDR3 has 15 amino acids. Trimming removed 7 bases at V and 4 bases at J, with 18 bases between. In DNA form, the CDR3 reads TGTGCCAGCATACGGACACCAGGGATTTCAGATACGCAGTATTTT. Protein product: CASIRTPGISDTQYF.

V is TRBV7-9 and J is TRBJ1-4, with 7 bases aligning to TRBD1. V gave up 3 bases and J gave up 8 bases; unmatched junction bases: 6. Per the germline V gene, CDR1 is SEHNR and CDR2 is FQNEAQ (reference sequence). This CDR3 comprises 14 residues. The CDR3 DNA reads TGTGCCAGCAGCTTGAGACAGGGAGGCGAAAAACTGTTTTTT. Residues: CASSLRQGGEKLFF.

The chain recombines TRBV28 with TRBJ2-3; D not certain. Germline CDR1 reads MDHEN; CDR2 reads SYDVKM. V was shortened by 2 bases and J by 7 bases, with 13 bases between the two germline ends. This CDR3 has 14 residues. The CDR3 DNA reads TGTGCCAGCAGTTTAACGATACCTAACCATACGCAGTATTTT. Its translation is CASSLTIPNHTQYF.

Concerning this clone: The junction departs from the called germline gene at one end, perhaps through a read error. This chain uses TRBV11-2 with TRBJ2-3; 7 bases match TRBD1. The CDR3 is 13 amino acids. Per the germline V gene, CDR1 is SGHAT and CDR2 is FQNNGV. The CDR3 DNA sequence: TGTGCCAGCAGCTTAGGTGGGACAGCTACGCAGTATTTT. Its protein product is CASSLGGTATQYF.

The genes are TRBV2 and TRBJ2-3, with no clear D. Germline V CDR1 and CDR2: SNHLY, FYNNEI. The V end lost 4 bases, the J end lost 5 bases, and 4 bases lay between the germline ends. This CDR3 spans 11 amino acids. CDR3 region: CASSVRDTQYF. The CDR3 nucleotides read TGTGCCAGCAGTGTGAGAGATACGCAGTATTTT.

This clone was counted a few times. This rearrangement joins TRBV7-2 to TRBJ2-3; TRBD2 matches at 12 bases. Germline trimming cut 4 bases from V and 0 bases from J; bases unmatched to any gene: 8. From germline, CDR1 is SGHTA and CDR2 FQGNSA. The CDR3 length is 18 residues. This CDR3 is CASSSLAGGYASTDTQYF. The CDR3 nucleotides are TGTGCCAGCAGCTCACTAGCGGGGGGCTACGCTAGCACAGATACGCAGTATTTT.

This sequence joins TRBV18 and TRBJ1-2; D is unresolved. With 6 bases removed from V and 2 bases from J, the gap between germline ends came to 10 bases. The CDR3 loop spans 13 amino acids. CDR1 is KGHSH and CDR2 is LQKENI in the germline V gene. For the CDR3, the DNA is TGTGCCAGCTCCATCTCACAGAACTATGGCTACACCTTC. Translation: CASSISQNYGYTF.

The V gene is TRBV28, the J gene TRBJ2-1, with unresolved D. V shed 1 base and J shed 0 bases, with 10 bases lying between them. This CDR3 comprises 16 residues. The germline V gene has CDR1 MDHEN and CDR2 SYDVKM. CDR3 sequence reads: CASSLSPAPSYNEQFF. CDR3 sequence (DNA): TGTGCCAGCAGTTTATCCCCAGCGCCCTCCTACAATGAGCAGTTCTTC.

This clone came up once. V is TRBV5-1 and J is TRBJ2-3; 10 positions agree with TRBD2. This CDR3 comprises 16 residues. Looked up from germline, CDR1 is SGHRS and CDR2 is YFSETQ. With 5 bases clipped from V and 1 base from J, the junction kept 7 bases outside the gene matches. For the CDR3, the DNA is TGCGCCAGCAGACTCTATGGACTAGCGGGCACAGATACGCAGTATTTT. Amino acid sequence: CASRLYGLAGTDTQYF.

The chain employs TRBV6-5 and TRBJ1-5; D uncertain. V was cut by 0 bases and J by 2 bases, with 8 bases left in between. CDR3 size: 15 residues. Per the germline V gene, CDR1 is MNHEY and CDR2 is SVGAGI. The CDR3 coding sequence is TGTGCCAGCAGTTACTCACGGGAGGGCAATCAGCCCCAGCATTTT. This gives the protein CASSYSREGNQPQHF.

The chain recombines TRBV5-4 with TRBJ2-6; TRBD1 is a possible D gene (5 bases). Germline V gene sequence: CDR1 SGHNT, CDR2 YYREEE (reference sequence). The germline V and J ends were trimmed by 3 bases and 3 bases, with 13 bases remaining between them. The CDR3 length is 16 residues. The CDR3 DNA is TGTGCCAGCAGCTCCCGACAGACGAATGGGGCCAACGTCCTGACTTTC. As protein: CASSSRQTNGANVLTF.

This clone was seen a single time. This sequence joins TRBV12-3 or TRBV12-4 and TRBJ2-7, with D tentatively TRBD2 (6 bases). The CDR3 runs 12 residues. The V end lost 7 bases, the J end lost 8 bases, and 15 bases lay between the germline ends. CDR3 DNA sequence: TGTGCCAGCAATAGTCGGAGGGGCCAGCAGTACTTC. Protein: CASNSRRGQQYF.

The chain has TRBV6-4 and TRBJ1-4, with 10 bases aligning to TRBD1. Per germline, CDR1 MRHNA and CDR2 SNTAGT. The CDR3 extends over 14 amino acids. V trimming: 11 bases; J trimming: 5 bases; junction bases outside the gene matches: 8. Written as DNA, the CDR3 is TGTGCCTACGGGACAGGGGAACCCAATGAAAAACTGTTTTTT. Protein: CAYGTGEPNEKLFF.

V and J are TRBV19 and TRBJ1-1, with 12 bases identical to TRBD1. Germline trimming cut 5 bases from V and 5 bases from J; bases unmatched to any gene: 6. Looked up from germline, CDR1 is LNHDA and CDR2 is SQIVND (reference sequence). The CDR3 extends over 15 amino acids. The CDR3 nucleotides read TGTGCCAGTAGTGGGGGACAGGGGGCTTGGACTGAAGCTTTCTTT. It translates to CASSGGQGAWTEAFF.

This chain uses TRBV29-1 with TRBJ1-1; 8 bases are a match to TRBD1. The CDR3 sequence is 14 residues long. J lost 0 bases, V lost 3 bases, and 3 bases had no gene match. Germline V lookup: CDR1 SQVTM, CDR2 ANQGSEA. The CDR3 reads CSVDRTGMNTEAFF. The CDR3 bases are TGCAGCGTTGACCGGACAGGGATGAACACTGAAGCTTTCTTT.

The chain joins TRBV28 to TRBJ2-7; 11 nucleotides agree with TRBD2. The CDR3 is 15 residues long. Trimming cost V 5 bases and J 5 bases; bases outside gene matches: 8. Germline V gene lookup returns CDR1 MDHEN and CDR2 SYDVKM. DNA of the CDR3: TGTGCCAGCAGTACTGCTAGCGGGAGGTACAACGAGCAGTACTTC. Translation gives CASSTASGRYNEQYF.

The rearrangement uses TRBV12-3 or TRBV12-4 and TRBJ1-2, with D unclear. This CDR3 is built from 13 residues. V dropped 6 bases and J dropped 5 bases, with 13 bases sitting between them. This CDR3 is CASRDSYSYGYTF. The CDR3, as DNA: TGTGCCAGCAGGGACTCTTATAGTTATGGCTACACCTTC.

The sample holds a few counts of this clone. CDR3 amino acids: CAWSGGVYNQPQHF. The CDR3 DNA is TGTGCCTGGAGTGGAGGCGTCTACAATCAGCCCCAGCATTTT. The chain combines TRBV30 with TRBJ1-5; no clear D. In germline, CDR1 is GTSNPN, CDR2 SVGIG (reference sequence). Trimming took off 1 base at V and 3 bases at J, with 10 bases between the two ends. The CDR3 has 14 residues.

A few counts support this clone. V gene TRBV11-3 combines with J gene TRBJ2-3; no clear D gene. The CDR3 spans 13 residues. Trimming left V 2 bases short and J 5 bases short, with 8 bases between. Germline lookup yields CDR1 SGHNT and CDR2 YENEEA. Here the CDR3 reads CASSLSGGDTQYF. The CDR3 nucleotides are TGTGCCAGCAGCTTATCGGGTGGAGATACGCAGTATTTT. The full variable domain, with the rest looked up from reference TRBV11-3 and TRBJ2-3, is EAGVVQSPRYKIIEKKQPVAFWCNPISGHNTLYWYLQNLGQGPELLIRYENEEAVDDSQLPKDRFSAERLKGVDSTLKIQPAELGDSAVYLCASSLSGGDTQYFGPGTRLTVL.